The sequence of this T cell receptor beta chain was determined in a study of blood T cells in healthy people across ages. A second PCR of roughly 7 to 11 cycles used a sample-barcoded 5' primer and a J-beta primer mix. TCRdb called the 5' RACE reads again in MiXCR, with one record for every CDR3 protein. Among about 1.4 million distinct CDR3 sequences listed, 55% to 75% were seen once. The ends were cut back, 1 base at V and 2 bases at J, with 16 bases in the middle. CDR1 is LGHNA, CDR2 YSLEER, per germline. This CDR3 spans 17 amino acids. The chain joins TRBV4-3 to TRBJ2-3; D remains ambiguous. The sequenced sample was blood. This TCR was sampled from a man aged 18 to 30 in good health. CDR3 protein: CASSQGPAFVPTDTQYF. In nucleotides, the CDR3 is TGCGCCAGCAGCCAAGGGCCAGCGTTTGTCCCCACAGATACGCAGTATTTT.